The next 17 T cell receptor beta chains were all read from a single sample in a study of blood T cell repertoires in COVID-19. Method: immunoSEQ multiplex PCR; TCRdb's copy keeps in-frame clones and lacks some. The repertoire consists of about 140,000 clones, with around 84% occurring once and the leading ten covering approximately 8%. Specimen: peripheral blood. These receptors were obtained from a woman aged 60 to 75 with acute or convalescent COVID-19.

The chain combines TRBV13 with TRBJ2-7; the match to TRBD1 covers 7 bases. This CDR3 spans 15 amino acids. CDR1 and CDR2 from the germline V gene are PRHDT and FYEKMQ (reference sequence). The V gene end was trimmed by 4 bases and the J gene end by 13 bases; junction bases not matched to a gene: 19. The DNA for the CDR3 is TGTGCCAGCAGCTCCGGAACGGGACAGCCTTCTATATTATACTTC. It yields the protein CASSSGTGQPSILYF. Full variable domain (remainder filled in from reference TRBV13 and TRBJ2-7): AAGVIQSPRHLIKEKRETATLKCYPIPRHDTVYWYQQGPGQDPQFLISFYEKMQSDKGSIPDRFSAQQFSDYHSELNMSSLELGDSALYFCASSSGTGQPSILYFGPGTRLTVT.

The V call is TRBV11-2, the J call TRBJ2-7; 8 bases line up with TRBD1. Germline CDR1 SGHAT, CDR2 FQNNGV. This CDR3 is 15 amino acids long. V lost 1 base and J lost 5; bases outside the gene matches: 7. The CDR3: CASSLGTRGRNEQYF. In DNA form, the CDR3 reads TGTGCCAGCAGCTTAGGAACCAGGGGGCGCAACGAGCAGTACTTC. The variable domain in full, with the rest retrieved from reference TRBV11-2 and TRBJ2-7, is EAGVAQSPRYKIIEKRQSVAFWCNPISGHATLYWYQQILGQGPKLLIQFQNNGVVDDSQLPKDRFSAERLKGVDSTLKIQPAKLEDSAVYLCASSLGTRGRNEQYFGPGTRLTVT.

V usage is TRBV19 and J usage is TRBJ1-3; D not resolved. Germline V gene data show CDR1 as LNHDA and CDR2 as SQIVND (reference sequence). This CDR3 spans 15 amino acids. V was shortened by 3 bases and J by 0 bases, with 9 bases between the two germline ends. CDR3 nucleotide sequence: TGTGCCAGTAGTATCGACGGGAACTCTGGAAACACCATATATTTT. It yields the protein CASSIDGNSGNTIYF.

Turning to this clone: This CDR3 is also generated by other DNA sequences in the sample. The chain employs TRBV5-1 and TRBJ2-7; D is possibly TRBD1 (7 bases). The CDR3 runs to 16 residues. Trimming shortened V by 0 bases and J by 2 bases, and 15 bases separated the two germline ends. Per the germline V gene, CDR1 is SGHRS and CDR2 is YFSETQ. CDR3 sequence: CASSLGGTAITYEQYF. The CDR3 region has the DNA TGCGCCAGCAGCTTGGGCGGGACAGCCATAACCTACGAGCAGTACTTC.

The V and J genes are TRBV9 and TRBJ1-2; D gene ambiguous. CDR3 length: 14 amino acids. CDR1 SGDLS and CDR2 YYNGEE come from the germline V gene. V was trimmed by 2 bases and J by 5 bases, leaving 13 bases between them. This CDR3 reads CASSVAQYPYGYTF. The CDR3 DNA is TGTGCCAGCAGCGTCGCACAATACCCTTATGGCTACACCTTC.

The chain couples TRBV14 to TRBJ2-3; D is ambiguous. The CDR3 loop spans 11 amino acids. The V gene's germline CDR1 is SGHDN and CDR2 FVKESK. V was pared by 4 bases and J by 6 bases, with 5 bases between. The CDR3 loop reads CASSPPDTQYF. The CDR3 bases are TGTGCCAGCAGCCCCCCGGATACGCAGTATTTT. Filled out from reference TRBV14 and TRBJ2-3, the complete variable domain reads EAGVTQFPSHSVIEKGQTVTLRCDPISGHDNLYWYRRVMGKEIKFLLHFVKESKQDESGMPNNRFLAERTGGTYSTLKVQPAELEDSGVYFCASSPPDTQYFGPGTRLTVL.

The V call is TRBV9, the J call TRBJ1-2, with TRBD1 matching over 7 bases. With 0 bases clipped from V and 8 bases from J, the junction kept 19 bases outside the gene matches. CDR3 size: 18 residues. Germline V CDR1 and CDR2: SGDLS, YYNGEE. The CDR3 DNA sequence: TGTGCCAGCAGCGTAGAGCCAAGGGCCAGCGACAGGGAAGGGGGCTACACCTTC. It encodes CASSVEPRASDREGGYTF.

The V and J genes are TRBV5-4 and TRBJ2-5; 8 nucleotides match TRBD1. Germline V gene sequence: CDR1 SGHNT, CDR2 YYREEE (reference sequence). Germline trimming cut 4 bases from V and 3 bases from J; bases unmatched to any gene: 2. There are 13 residues in the CDR3. This CDR3 is CASSADREETQYF. The CDR3 DNA sequence: TGTGCCAGCAGCGCGGACAGGGAAGAGACCCAGTACTTC.

The V call is TRBV11-2, the J call TRBJ2-1; 10 nucleotides match TRBD2. Germline lookup yields CDR1 SGHAT and CDR2 FQNNGV. The V gene end was trimmed by 1 base and the J gene end by 0 bases; junction bases not matched to a gene: 6. CDR3 length equals 18 residues. The CDR3 DNA reads TGTGCCAGCAGCTTAGGTGCTAGCGGGGGCCCCTCCTACAATGAGCAGTTCTTC. Its protein is CASSLGASGGPSYNEQFF.

The sample holds a few counts of this clone. The genes are TRBV28 and TRBJ1-1; no reliable D call. V lost 7 bases to trimming and J lost 7 bases, with 13 bases between them. The CDR3 has 12 amino acids. The germline gives CDR1 MDHEN, CDR2 SYDVKM. Written as DNA, the CDR3 is TGTGCCAGCACCTCGTTTTCAGGTGAAGCTTTCTTT. Translating it yields CASTSFSGEAFF.

The chain recombines TRBV6-5 with TRBJ1-2; tentative D call: TRBD1 (5 bases). This CDR3 spans 15 amino acids. Trimming shortened V by 1 base and J by 4 bases, and 13 bases separated the two germline ends. In germline, CDR1 is MNHEY, CDR2 SVGAGI. CDR3 sequence: CASSYWRGLSYGYTF. The DNA for the CDR3 is TGTGCCAGCAGTTACTGGAGGGGATTATCCTATGGCTACACCTTC.

The chain carries TRBV24-1 and TRBJ1-1; 8 bases fit TRBD1. With 4 bases clipped from V and 11 bases from J, the junction kept 11 bases outside the gene matches. Germline V gene lookup returns CDR1 KGHDR and CDR2 SFDVKD. There are 14 residues in the CDR3. The CDR3, as DNA: TGTGCCACCAGTGACCGGGGACAGGCTGAAGGTGCTTTCTTT. Protein: CATSDRGQAEGAFF.

The rearrangement links TRBV19 to TRBJ2-1; 10 positions agree with TRBD2. Germline V CDR1 and CDR2: LNHDA, SQIVND (reference sequence). V trimming: 3 bases; J trimming: 5 bases; junction bases outside the gene matches: 7. The CDR3 covers 16 residues. The CDR3 is CASSMRLAGENNEQFF. The CDR3 nucleotides are TGTGCCAGTAGTATGCGTCTAGCGGGGGAGAACAATGAGCAGTTCTTC.

This clone came up once. The chain is built from TRBV29-1 and TRBJ2-6; the match to TRBD2 covers 7 bases. Unmatched junction bases numbered 2, after V lost 6 bases and J lost 0 bases. Germline V gives CDR1 SQVTM, CDR2 ANQGSEA. CDR3 length: 14 residues. CDR3 sequence: CSVRGVSGANVLTF. The CDR3 DNA sequence: TGCAGCGTCCGGGGGGTCTCTGGGGCCAACGTCCTGACTTTC.

The chain employs TRBV9 and TRBJ2-3, with D possibly being TRBD2 (5 bases). Germline loops: CDR1 SGDLS, CDR2 YYNGEE. Trimming shortened V by 0 bases and J by 2 bases, and 13 bases separated the two germline ends. The CDR3 is 16 amino acids. The CDR3 sequence: CASSVEEVGFTDTQYF. The DNA of the CDR3 is TGTGCCAGCAGCGTAGAGGAGGTAGGGTTCACAGATACGCAGTATTTT.

V is TRBV19 and J is TRBJ2-3, with D unresolved. The CDR3 extends over 14 amino acids. The germline V and J ends were trimmed by 2 bases and 0 bases, with 6 bases remaining between them. Germline CDR1 reads LNHDA; CDR2 reads SQIVND (reference sequence). CDR3: CASSIRRSTDTQYF. The CDR3 DNA reads as TGTGCCAGTAGTATACGGCGGAGCACAGATACGCAGTATTTT.

The chain is built from TRBV5-1 and TRBJ1-3, with D perhaps matching TRBD1 (6 bases). Per germline, CDR1 SGHRS and CDR2 YFSETQ. This CDR3 comprises 14 residues. Trimming pared 0 bases from V and 4 bases from J, leaving 8 bases between. The CDR3 protein is CASSLGTVGNTIYF. As DNA, the CDR3 is TGCGCCAGCAGCTTGGGGACAGTCGGAAACACCATATATTTT.